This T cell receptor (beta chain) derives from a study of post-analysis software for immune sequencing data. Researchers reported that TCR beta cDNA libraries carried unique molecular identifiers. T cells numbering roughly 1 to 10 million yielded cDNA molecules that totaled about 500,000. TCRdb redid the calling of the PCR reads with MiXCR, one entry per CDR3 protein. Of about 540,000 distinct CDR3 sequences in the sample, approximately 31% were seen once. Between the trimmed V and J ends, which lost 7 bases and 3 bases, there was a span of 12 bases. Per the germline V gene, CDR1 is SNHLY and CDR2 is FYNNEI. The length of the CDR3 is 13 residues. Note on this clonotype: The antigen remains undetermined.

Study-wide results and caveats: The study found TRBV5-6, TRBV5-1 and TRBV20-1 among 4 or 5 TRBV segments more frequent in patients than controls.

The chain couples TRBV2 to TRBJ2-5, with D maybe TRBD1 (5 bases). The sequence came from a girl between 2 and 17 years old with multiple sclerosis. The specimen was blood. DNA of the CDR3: TGTGCCAGCATTGTATCAGGGAAAGAGACCCAGTACTTC. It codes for CASIVSGKETQYF.